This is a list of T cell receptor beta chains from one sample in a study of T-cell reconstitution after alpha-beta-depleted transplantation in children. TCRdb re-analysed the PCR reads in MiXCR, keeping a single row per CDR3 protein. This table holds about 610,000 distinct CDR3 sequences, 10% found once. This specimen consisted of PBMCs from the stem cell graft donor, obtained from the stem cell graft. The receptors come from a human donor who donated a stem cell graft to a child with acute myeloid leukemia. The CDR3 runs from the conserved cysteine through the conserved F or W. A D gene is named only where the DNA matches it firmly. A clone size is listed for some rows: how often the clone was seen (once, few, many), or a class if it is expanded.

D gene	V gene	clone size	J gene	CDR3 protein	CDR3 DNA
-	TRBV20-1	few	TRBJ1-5	CSAGWGSGNQPQHF	TGCAGTGCGGGGTGGGGGTCGGGCAATCAGCCCCAGCATTTT
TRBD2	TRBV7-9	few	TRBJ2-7	CASSSLMTSGSYEQYF	TGTGCCAGCAGCTCCCTTATGACTAGCGGGTCCTACGAGCAGTACTTC
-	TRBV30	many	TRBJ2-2	CAWTPGLELFF	TGTGCCTGGACGCCAGGTCTAGAGCTGTTTTTT
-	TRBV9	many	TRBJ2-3	CASSRGTSTDTQYF	TGTGCCAGCAGCAGAGGGACTAGCACAGATACGCAGTATTTT
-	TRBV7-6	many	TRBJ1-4	CASSSGQGREKLFF	TGTGCCAGCAGCTCGGGGCAGGGACGGGAAAAACTGTTTTTT
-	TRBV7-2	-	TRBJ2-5	CASSQRRAQETQYF	TGTGCCAGCAGCCAGCGGCGGGCCCAAGAGACCCAGTACTTC
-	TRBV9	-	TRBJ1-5	CASSVDGGPNQPQHF	TGTGCCAGCAGCGTAGACGGAGGCCCGAATCAGCCCCAGCATTTT
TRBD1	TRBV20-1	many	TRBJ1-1	CSARPTGLNTEAFF	TGCAGTGCTAGACCGACAGGGCTGAACACTGAAGCTTTCTTT
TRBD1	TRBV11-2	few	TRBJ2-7	CASSLGGRDRGEYEQYF	TGTGCCAGCAGCTTAGGGGGGCGGGACAGGGGGGAGTACGAGCAGTACTTC
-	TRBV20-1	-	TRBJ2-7	CSAWDGNYEQYF	TGCAGTGCGTGGGACGGTAACTACGAGCAGTACTTC
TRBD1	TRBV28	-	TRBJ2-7	CASVEGWDRVDEQYF	TGTGCCAGCGTAGAAGGCTGGGACAGGGTAGACGAGCAGTACTTC
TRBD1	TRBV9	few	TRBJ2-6	CASSDKSGQGISGANVLTF	TGTGCCAGCAGCGATAAATCGGGACAGGGGATCTCTGGGGCCAACGTCCTGACTTTC
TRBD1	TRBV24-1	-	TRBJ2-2	CATSDWTGGGGELFF	TGTGCCACCAGTGATTGGACAGGGGGCGGCGGGGAGCTGTTTTTT
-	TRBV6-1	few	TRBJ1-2	CASSESPTIDGYTF	TGTGCCAGCAGTGAAAGCCCCACTATAGATGGCTACACCTTC
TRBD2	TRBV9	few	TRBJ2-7	CASSDTTSGYPRQYF	TGTGCCAGCAGCGATACGACTAGCGGTTATCCGAGGCAGTACTTC
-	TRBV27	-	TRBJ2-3	CASSLMDARSTDTQYF	TGTGCCAGCAGTTTAATGGACGCTCGAAGCACAGATACGCAGTATTTT
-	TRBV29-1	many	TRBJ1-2	CSVEGRSETNYGYTF	TGCAGCGTTGAAGGGAGGTCAGAGACAAACTATGGCTACACCTTC
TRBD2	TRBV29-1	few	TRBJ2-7	CSVELLAGNPEYF	TGCAGCGTTGAATTGTTAGCGGGAAACCCCGAGTACTTC
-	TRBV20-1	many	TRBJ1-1	CSASRDANTEAFF	TGCAGTGCTAGCCGGGACGCTAACACTGAAGCTTTCTTT
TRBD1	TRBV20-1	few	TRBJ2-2	CSASGQAKTGELFF	TGCAGTGCCAGTGGACAGGCCAAGACCGGGGAGCTGTTTTTT
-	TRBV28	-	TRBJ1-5	CASRVLDNQPQHF	TGTGCCAGCAGGGTATTAGACAATCAGCCCCAGCATTTT
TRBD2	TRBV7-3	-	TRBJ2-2	CASSLRLAGSTGELFF	TGTGCCAGCAGCTTAAGACTAGCGGGTAGCACCGGGGAGCTGTTTTTT
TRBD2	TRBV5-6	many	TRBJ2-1	CASSLGGGRFPAEQFF	TGTGCCAGCAGCTTGGGGGGCGGGAGATTCCCGGCTGAGCAGTTCTTC
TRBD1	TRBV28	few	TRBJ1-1	CASSRDSGTEAFF	TGTGCCAGCAGCCGGGACAGTGGGACTGAAGCTTTCTTT
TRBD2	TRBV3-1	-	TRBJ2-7	CASSQREGYEQYF	TGTGCCAGCAGCCAGAGGGAGGGCTACGAGCAGTACTTC
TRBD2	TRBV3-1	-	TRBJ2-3	CASSQGLAPWEYF	TGTGCCAGCAGCCAAGGACTAGCGCCTTGGGAGTATTTT
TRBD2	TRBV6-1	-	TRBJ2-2	CASSPPSSGRNTGELFF	TGTGCCAGCAGTCCTCCGTCTAGCGGGAGAAACACCGGGGAGCTGTTTTTT
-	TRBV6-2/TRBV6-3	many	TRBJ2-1	CASSYSRSINEQFF	TGTGCCAGCAGTTACTCGAGGAGTATTAATGAGCAGTTCTTC
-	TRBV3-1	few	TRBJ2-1	CASSHRGDEQFF	TGTGCCAGCAGCCATCGCGGGGATGAGCAGTTCTTC
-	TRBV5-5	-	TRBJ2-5	CASSALALYQETQYF	TGTGCCAGCAGCGCCCTAGCCTTATACCAAGAGACCCAGTACTTC
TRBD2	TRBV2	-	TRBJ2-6	CASRSGSGLGANVLTF	TGTGCCAGCAGAAGCGGGAGTGGACTTGGGGCCAACGTCCTGACTTTC
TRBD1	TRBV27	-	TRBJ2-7	CASSLDWTGGGEQYF	TGTGCCAGCAGTTTGGACTGGACAGGGGGCGGCGAGCAGTACTTC
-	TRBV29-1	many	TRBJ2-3	CSGLTGGGTDTQYF	TGCAGCGGGTTAACAGGGGGGGGCACAGATACGCAGTATTTT
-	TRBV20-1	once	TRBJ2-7	CSARGGSLYEQYF	TGCAGTGCTAGAGGGGGGTCCCTCTACGAGCAGTACTTC
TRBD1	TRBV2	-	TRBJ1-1	CAGTKTTGDLDVTEAFF	TGTGCCGGGACTAAAACCACAGGGGACCTCGATGTGACTGAAGCTTTCTTT
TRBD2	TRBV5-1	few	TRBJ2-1	CASSLPGLAGGLNNEQFF	TGCGCCAGCAGCTTACCGGGACTAGCGGGAGGTTTGAACAATGAGCAGTTCTTC
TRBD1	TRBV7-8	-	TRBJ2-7	CASSLAPRQGQSYEQYF	TGTGCCAGCAGCTTAGCCCCCCGACAGGGACAGAGCTACGAGCAGTACTTC
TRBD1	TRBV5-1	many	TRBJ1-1	CASSLTGDMNTEAFF	TGCGCCAGCAGCTTGACAGGGGACATGAACACTGAAGCTTTCTTT
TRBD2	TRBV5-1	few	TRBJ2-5	CASSLDGTSGETQYF	TGCGCCAGCAGCTTGGATGGGACTAGCGGGGAGACCCAGTACTTC
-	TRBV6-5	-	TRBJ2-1	CASGDETGDWAYNEQFF	TGTGCCAGCGGGGATGAAACCGGGGACTGGGCCTACAATGAGCAGTTCTTC
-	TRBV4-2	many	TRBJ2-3	CASSPADSLTDTQYF	TGTGCCAGCAGCCCCGCGGATTCCCTCACAGATACGCAGTATTTT
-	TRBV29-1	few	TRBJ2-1	CSVVEGGGNEQFF	TGCAGCGTTGTCGAGGGGGGGGGCAATGAGCAGTTCTTC
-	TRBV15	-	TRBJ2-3	CATSSAGRGSDTQYF	TGTGCCACCAGCAGTGCGGGGAGAGGGTCAGATACGCAGTATTTT
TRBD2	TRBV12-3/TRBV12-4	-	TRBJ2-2	CASSLGLASGTGELFF	TGTGCCAGCAGTTTAGGACTAGCGTCAGGGACCGGGGAGCTGTTTTTT
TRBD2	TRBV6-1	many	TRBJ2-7	CASHGTTLGREQYF	TGTGCCAGTCATGGGACTACATTAGGACGCGAGCAGTACTTC
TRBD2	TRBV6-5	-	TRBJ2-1	CASSSSLLSSGFNNEQFF	TGTGCCAGCAGCTCCTCCCTCTTATCTAGCGGGTTCAACAATGAGCAGTTCTTC
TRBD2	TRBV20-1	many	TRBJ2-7	CSAYRDPGGYEQYF	TGCAGTGCTTACCGGGATCCGGGGGGTTACGAGCAGTACTTC
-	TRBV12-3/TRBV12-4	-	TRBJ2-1	CASRPTTVNEQFF	TGTGCCAGCAGACCAACGACAGTCAATGAGCAGTTCTTC
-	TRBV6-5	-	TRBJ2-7	CASTTPTYEQYF	TGTGCCAGCACCACCCCAACGTATGAGCAGTACTTC
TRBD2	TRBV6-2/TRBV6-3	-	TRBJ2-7	CASRRATSGISYEQYF	TGTGCCAGCAGGCGTGCGACTAGCGGGATCTCCTACGAGCAGTACTTC
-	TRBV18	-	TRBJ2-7	CASSPRASEHEQYF	TGTGCCAGCTCACCACGGGCTAGCGAGCACGAGCAGTACTTC
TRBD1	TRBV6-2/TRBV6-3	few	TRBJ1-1	CASNRRQGVDTEAFF	TGTGCCAGCAATCGCAGACAGGGGGTTGACACTGAAGCTTTCTTT
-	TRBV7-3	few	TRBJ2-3	CASSLDTNTQYF	TGTGCCAGCAGCCTAGATACGAATACGCAGTATTTT
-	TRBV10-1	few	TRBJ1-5	CASSDPRKALNQPQHF	TGCGCCAGCAGTGATCCCAGGAAGGCACTGAATCAGCCCCAGCATTTT
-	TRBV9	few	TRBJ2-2	CASSVVPSGELFF	TGTGCCAGCAGCGTGGTTCCCTCGGGGGAGCTGTTTTTT